This T cell receptor (beta chain) was documented in a study of identical twins. Ten or more counts support this clonotype. The target antigen is unknown. From germline, CDR1 is SGHDT and CDR2 YYEEEE. With 2 bases removed from V and 5 bases from J, the gap between germline ends came to 10 bases. The CDR3 length is 14 residues. Via MiXCR, TCRdb re-called the 5' RACE reads, giving one row per CDR3 protein. The data show about 530,000 distinct CDR3 sequences, with approximately 20% seen just once and about 0.5% held by the top ten. Study results and limitations: Cross-sectional statistics, not tracking of the same donors, supported the conclusions. Part of the zero-insertion signal could reflect confounding by invariant MAIT and iNKT cells. Modeled out-of-frame TCR alpha sharing in monozygotic twins fell below observed levels.

The data were also submitted as part of a second study, on yellow fever vaccine responses in identical twins. From that paper: Convergence reportedly seemed to mark part of the twins' vaccine T cell response, with personalization marking the rest.

This chain uses TRBV5-6 with TRBJ1-4, with a possible D match to TRBD1 (6 bases). This TCR was recovered from a woman between 18 and 29 years old in good health. The sequencing input was CD4+ T cells sorted from blood. The CDR3 reads CASSFGQLNEKLFF. The CDR3 bases are TGTGCCAGCAGCTTCGGACAGCTGAATGAAAAACTGTTTTTT.